Sequencing of this T cell receptor (beta chain) was carried out in a study of beta chain features in type 1 diabetes. Study at large: Healthy donors and patients had similar age, gender and cell yields.

Sort purity for all populations was recorded as exceeding 98%. Points from the study as a whole: For patients and controls alike, PCR might favor shorter templates to the same degree. Among all four CD4+ subsets, Type 1 diabetes patients had TCRB CDR3s that were moderately but significantly shorter.

The sequenced template was cDNA made from the entire isolated RNA. Some clones are missing from TCRdb's copy, which holds only in-frame ones; the method was immunoSEQ multiplex PCR. The profile shows roughly 300,000 clones, roughly an eighth of them singletons. Germline V gives CDR1 SQVTM, CDR2 ANQGSEA. V was clipped by 6 bases and J by 6 bases, with 12 bases between them. The length of the CDR3 is 11 residues. As for this clone: The target antigen is unknown.

The rearrangement links TRBV29-1 to TRBJ2-7; maybe TRBD1 (7 bases). Sequenced input: naive CD4+ T cells from blood. The clonotype originates from a man between 25 and 39 years old with type 1 diabetes. CDR3 amino acids: CSVGGQFEQYF. DNA for the CDR3: TGCAGCGTCGGGGGACAGTTCGAGCAGTACTTC.